This record looks at one T cell receptor beta chain sequence and its context. The antigen is unknown. These data belong to a study of monozygotic twins with inflammatory bowel disease. Whole-study findings and limits: Discordant twins showed the same repertoire similarity as concordant twins, possibly from limited power. Some repertoire variability may stem from patients' differing immunosuppressive treatments. Healthy co-twins, by inverse Simpson, had higher TCRbeta diversity than their siblings with IBD.

After re-calling the 5' RACE reads, TCRdb lists one entry per CDR3 protein, DNA absent. The data include about 43,000 distinct CDR3 sequences; the top ten clones carry 5% to 6%. The CDR3 sequence is 16 residues long. Germline V gene data show CDR1 as SGHKS and CDR2 as YYEKEE (reference sequence). This TCR came from a human donor with ulcerative colitis or Crohn's disease, or a healthy co-twin of an affected twin (not recorded which). The sample comprised blood. The chain uses TRBV5-5 and TRBJ2-1; no DNA is available, so the TRBD1 call from TCRdb remains unchecked. The CDR3 loop reads CASSPVVLGQGNEQFF.